What follows are 23 T cell receptor beta chains derived from one specimen sequenced in a study of blood T cell repertoires in COVID-19. Sequencing was performed with immunoSEQ multiplex PCR; in TCRdb, only in-frame clones are kept and a portion is missing. The sample has over 60,000 clones, around 87% seen once; the top ten hold about 5%. Sequences were obtained from peripheral blood. The receptors originated from a man in his fifties with acute or convalescent COVID-19.

The V call is TRBV2, the J call TRBJ2-2, with 8 bases that match TRBD2. This CDR3 comprises 15 residues. Germline V gene data show CDR1 as SNHLY and CDR2 as FYNNEI. Trimming cost V 2 bases and J 4 bases; bases outside gene matches: 3. The CDR3 coding sequence is TGTGCCAGCAGTGAATTCGGGAGGGGCACCGGGGAGCTGTTTTTT. The encoded protein is CASSEFGRGTGELFF.

V usage is TRBV11-3 and J usage is TRBJ2-1; 8 positions agree with TRBD2. With 1 base clipped from V and 0 bases from J, the junction kept 5 bases outside the gene matches. In germline, CDR1 is SGHNT, CDR2 YENEEA. This CDR3 has 17 residues. The CDR3 loop reads CASSLVLAGSSYNEQFF. The CDR3 coding sequence is TGTGCCAGCAGCTTAGTGCTAGCGGGCAGCTCCTACAATGAGCAGTTCTTC.

The chain combines TRBV7-2 with TRBJ2-6; 8 bases match TRBD1. V lost 5 bases to trimming and J lost 2 bases; unmatched junction nucleotides: 8. The CDR3 consists of 17 residues. The germline V gene encodes CDR1 SGHTA and CDR2 FQGNSA. CDR3 DNA sequence: TGTGCCAGCAGCCCCAAATTGACAGGGGCTGGGGCCAACGTCCTGACTTTC. This encodes CASSPKLTGAGANVLTF.

The V and J genes are TRBV5-1 and TRBJ1-1; no firm D call. With 0 bases removed from V and 1 base from J, the gap between germline ends came to 10 bases. The CDR3 length is 15 residues. The germline gives CDR1 SGHRS, CDR2 YFSETQ. CDR3 nucleotide sequence: TGCGCCAGCAGCTTGGAGAGGTCCAGGAACACTGAAGCTTTCTTT. Translated, it gives CASSLERSRNTEAFF.

The chain combines TRBV7-9 with TRBJ2-3; the D gene is possibly TRBD1 (6 bases). This CDR3 region has 15 residues. V gave up 8 bases and J gave up 6 bases, with 21 bases separating them. Germline CDR1 SEHNR, CDR2 FQNEAQ (reference sequence). The CDR3 region has the DNA TGTGCCAGCCAGGAATCGACAGGAACCTGGGATACGCAGTATTTT. Protein product: CASQESTGTWDTQYF.

This chain connects TRBV10-2 to TRBJ1-4; a possible D gene is TRBD1 (5 bases). CDR1 is WSHSY and CDR2 is SAAADI in the germline V gene. Trimming left V 8 bases short and J 2 bases short, with 15 bases between. The length of the CDR3 is 15 residues. CDR3 in DNA: TGCGCCAGCCGGGGGAGCGGCGGGACTAATGAAAAACTGTTTTTT. Its protein is CASRGSGGTNEKLFF.

The rearrangement uses TRBV19 and TRBJ2-1; possible D gene TRBD2, 6 bases. The length of the CDR3 is 14 residues. From germline, CDR1 is LNHDA and CDR2 SQIVND (reference sequence). The germline V and J ends were trimmed by 7 bases and 7 bases, with 17 bases remaining between them. The CDR3 coding sequence is TGTGCCAGTACCCGCGGAGGGGTGGGGAATGAGCAGTTCTTC. Translated: CASTRGGVGNEQFF.

The chain is built from TRBV6-5 and TRBJ1-4; the match to TRBD1 covers 7 bases. This CDR3 has 15 amino acids. Trimming took 10 bases from V and 6 from J; bases not matched to a gene: 14. Germline CDR1 reads MNHEY; CDR2 reads SVGAGI. The CDR3 protein is CATTTDRAVDEKLFF. Written as DNA, the CDR3 is TGTGCCACCACTACCGACAGGGCGGTCGATGAAAAACTGTTTTTT.

The V gene is TRBV27, the J gene TRBJ2-5; tentative D call: TRBD2 (5 bases). Trimming stripped 6 bases from V and 2 bases from J, with 10 bases between. This CDR3 contains 13 residues. CDR1 is MNHEY, CDR2 SMNVEV, per germline (reference sequence). This chain's CDR3 is CASRWSGQETQYF. The CDR3 DNA sequence: TGTGCCAGCAGATGGAGCGGACAAGAGACCCAGTACTTC.

The rearrangement joins TRBV9 to TRBJ2-6; D might be TRBD2 (6 bases). Looked up from germline, CDR1 is SGDLS and CDR2 is YYNGEE. The CDR3 extends over 16 amino acids. With 0 bases removed from V and 4 bases from J, the gap between germline ends came to 11 bases. CDR3 in DNA: TGTGCCAGCAGCGTAGCGGGACTCGCGGGGGCCAACGTCCTGACTTTC. As protein: CASSVAGLAGANVLTF. Together with reference TRBV9 and TRBJ2-6, the CDR3 gives the full variable domain: DSGVTQTPKHLITATGQRVTLRCSPRSGDLSVYWYQQSLDQGLQFLIQYYNGEERAKGNILERFSAQQFPDLHSELNLSSLELGDSALYFCASSVAGLAGANVLTFGAGSRLTVL.

The V call is TRBV4-1, the J call TRBJ1-1; 7 nucleotides align to TRBD1. V trimming: 6 bases; J trimming: 5 bases; junction bases outside the gene matches: 6. Germline CDR1 is MGHRA and CDR2 is YSYEKL. The CDR3 is 13 residues long. CDR3 protein: CASSRQGDTEAFF. The DNA for the CDR3 is TGCGCCAGCAGTCGACAGGGAGATACTGAAGCTTTCTTT.

The rearrangement links TRBV10-2 to TRBJ1-1; 8 nucleotides agree with TRBD1. The CDR3 consists of 13 residues. Trimming took 3 bases from V and 12 from J; bases not matched to a gene: 9. CDR1 is WSHSY and CDR2 is SAAADI in the germline V gene. CDR3 sequence (DNA): TGCGCCAGCAGTGATCCGCAGGGGGCGAGGTCTTTCTTT. Protein sequence: CASSDPQGARSFF.

The V call is TRBV18, the J call TRBJ1-4; TRBD1 agrees at 7 bases. The CDR3 extends over 17 amino acids. Germline lookup yields CDR1 KGHSH and CDR2 LQKENI. The V gene end was trimmed by 3 bases and the J gene end by 3 bases; junction bases not matched to a gene: 10. The CDR3 nucleotides read TGTGCCAGCTCACCCCTTCGGAGGCAGGGGGCTAATGAAAAACTGTTTTTT. This sequence encodes CASSPLRRQGANEKLFF.

The CDR3 DNA reads as TGTGCCAGCAGCCCCTACCTGACGGGGAGGTACGAAAAACTGTTTTTT. Amino acid sequence: CASSPYLTGRYEKLFF. The V call is TRBV7-9, the J call TRBJ1-4; D call uncertain. Germline assignment: CDR1 SEHNR and CDR2 FQNEAQ (reference sequence). V was clipped by 5 bases and J by 8 bases, with 21 bases between them. This CDR3 has 16 residues. The full variable domain, completed using reference TRBV7-9 and TRBJ1-4, is DTGVSQNPRHKITKRGQNVTFRCDPISEHNRLYWYRQTLGQGPEFLTYFQNEAQLEKSRLLSDRFSAERPKGSFSTLEIQRTEQGDSAMYLCASSPYLTGRYEKLFFGSGTQLSVL.

The chain has TRBV3-1 (or the pseudogene TRBV3-2) and TRBJ2-1; 7 bases are shared with TRBD2. The trim removed 1 base at V and 8 bases at J, leaving 8 bases unmatched. This CDR3 spans 15 amino acids. Germline lookup yields CDR1 LGHDT and CDR2 YNNKEL (reference sequence). CDR3 DNA: TGTGCCAGCAGCCAAGGCGGGAGCGTCCCCGATGAGCAGTTCTTC. It specifies CASSQGGSVPDEQFF.

The J gene is TRBJ2-2, the V gene TRBV10-3; D might be TRBD1 (5 bases). V lost 8 bases, J lost 2 bases, and 15 bases lay in between. The germline gives CDR1 ENHRY, CDR2 SYGVKD. The CDR3 sequence is 15 residues long. The DNA for the CDR3 is TGTGCCATCGCCAGTGGACACGATAACACCGGGGAGCTGTTTTTT. It codes for CAIASGHDNTGELFF.

The chain is built from TRBV29-1 and TRBJ1-4; D is ambiguous. Germline CDR1 SQVTM, CDR2 ANQGSEA. Between the trimmed V and J ends, which lost 5 bases and 10 bases, there was a span of 17 bases. This CDR3 is 13 amino acids long. The CDR3 spells CSVSSGHSGKLFF. In nucleotides, the CDR3 is TGCAGCGTTTCCTCTGGTCATTCAGGAAAACTGTTTTTT.

The V and J genes are TRBV5-4 and TRBJ1-1, with a possible D match to TRBD1 (5 bases). Germline V CDR1 and CDR2: SGHNT, YYREEE (reference sequence). CDR3 length equals 15 residues. V was trimmed by 4 bases and J by 3 bases, leaving 16 bases between them. The CDR3 DNA follows: TGTGCCAGCAGCCCCACAACGGGGACTCACACTGAAGCTTTCTTT. It translates to CASSPTTGTHTEAFF.

V usage is TRBV10-2 and J usage is TRBJ1-5, with D possibly matching TRBD1 (6 bases). This CDR3 spans 14 amino acids. Germline loops: CDR1 WSHSY, CDR2 SAAADI. The V and J ends lost 4 bases and 6 bases respectively, with 13 bases between them. DNA for the CDR3: TGCGCCAGCAGTGCTTCTCTAGGGGGTCAGCCCCAGCATTTT. Translated: CASSASLGGQPQHF.

The V and J genes are TRBV5-1 and TRBJ2-5; TRBD2 matches 11 bases. V trimming: 4 bases; J trimming: 4 bases; junction bases outside the gene matches: 0. This CDR3 comprises 13 residues. The germline V gene encodes CDR1 SGHRS and CDR2 YFSETQ. CDR3 residues: CASSGLAGETQYF. CDR3 in DNA: TGCGCCAGCAGCGGACTAGCGGGAGAGACCCAGTACTTC.

V is TRBV29-1 and J is TRBJ2-1, with 9 bases lining up with TRBD2. V dropped 3 bases and J dropped 5; count of bases not matched to a gene: 2. Germline V gene sequence: CDR1 SQVTM, CDR2 ANQGSEA. The CDR3 runs to 13 residues. The CDR3 region is CSVDGGGDNEQFF. CDR3 nucleotide sequence: TGCAGCGTTGACGGCGGGGGGGACAATGAGCAGTTCTTC.

In this sample, this clone turned up once. The chain recombines TRBV19 with TRBJ2-7, with TRBD1 matching 10 bases. The germline V gene encodes CDR1 LNHDA and CDR2 SQIVND (reference sequence). After removal of 8 bases from V and 5 bases from J, the junction contained 15 bases not matched to a gene. The CDR3 covers 16 residues. CDR3 DNA sequence: TGTGCCAGTTCGAGCCAGGGGACAGGGGCGCCCGACGAGCAGTACTTC. Residues: CASSSQGTGAPDEQYF.

The V gene is TRBV27, the J gene TRBJ1-2; 8 nucleotides match TRBD1. Trimming took 1 base from V and 5 from J; bases not matched to a gene: 6. The V gene's germline CDR1 is MNHEY and CDR2 SMNVEV (reference sequence). The CDR3 is 15 residues long. The CDR3: CASSLFRDRLYGYTF. Here the CDR3 DNA reads TGTGCCAGCAGTTTATTCCGGGACAGGCTATATGGCTACACCTTC.